The text below deals with one TCR beta chain. The entry originates in a study of cytomegalovirus exposure and HLA in healthy donors. A multiplex PCR was run with 60 Vbeta primers and 13 Jbeta primers. Data came from immunoSEQ multiplex PCR; TCRdb stores just in-frame clones and leaves some out. The table has 150,000 to 200,000 clones, about four fifths seen once; the top ten hold around 2.5%. The germline V gene has CDR1 SGHVS and CDR2 FNYEAQ. This CDR3 region has 14 residues. V was pared by 4 bases and J by 4 bases, with 6 bases of the junction left unmatched. The receptor was derived from a woman aged 45-65 years in good health and CMV-seropositive. The chain employs TRBV7-6 and TRBJ2-7; 8 bases are shared with TRBD1. The sequenced sample was PBMCs. The CDR3 loop is CASSSPDRAYEQYF. DNA for the CDR3: TGTGCCAGCAGCTCCCCGGACAGGGCATACGAGCAGTACTTC.